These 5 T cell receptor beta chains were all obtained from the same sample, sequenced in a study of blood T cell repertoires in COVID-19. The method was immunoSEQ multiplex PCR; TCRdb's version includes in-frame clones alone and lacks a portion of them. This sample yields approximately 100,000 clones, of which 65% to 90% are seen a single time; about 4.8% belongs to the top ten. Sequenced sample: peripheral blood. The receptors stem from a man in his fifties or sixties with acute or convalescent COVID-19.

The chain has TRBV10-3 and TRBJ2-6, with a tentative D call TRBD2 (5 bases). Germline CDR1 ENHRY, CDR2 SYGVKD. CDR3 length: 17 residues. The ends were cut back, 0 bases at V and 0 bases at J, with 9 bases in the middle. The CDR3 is CAISESIARSGANVLTF. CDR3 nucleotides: TGTGCCATCAGTGAGTCGATAGCGCGCTCTGGGGCCAACGTCCTGACTTTC.

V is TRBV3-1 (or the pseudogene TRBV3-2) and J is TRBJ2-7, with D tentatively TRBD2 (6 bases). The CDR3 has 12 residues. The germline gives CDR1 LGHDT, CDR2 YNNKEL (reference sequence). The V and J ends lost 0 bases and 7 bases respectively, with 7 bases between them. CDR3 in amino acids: CASSQEGREQYF. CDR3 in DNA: TGTGCCAGCAGCCAAGAGGGGAGGGAGCAGTACTTC.

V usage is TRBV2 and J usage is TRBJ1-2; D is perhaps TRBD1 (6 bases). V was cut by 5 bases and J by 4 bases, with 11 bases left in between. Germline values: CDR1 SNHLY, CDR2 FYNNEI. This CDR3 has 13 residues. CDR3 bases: TGTGCCAGCAGTCCACAGGGAACCTATGGCTACACCTTC. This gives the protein CASSPQGTYGYTF.

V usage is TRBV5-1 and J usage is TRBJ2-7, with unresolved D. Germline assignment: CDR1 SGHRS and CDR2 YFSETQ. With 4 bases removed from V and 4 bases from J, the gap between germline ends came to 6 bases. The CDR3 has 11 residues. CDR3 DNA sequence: TGCGCCAGCAGCGATCTATACGAGCAGTACTTC. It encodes CASSDLYEQYF.

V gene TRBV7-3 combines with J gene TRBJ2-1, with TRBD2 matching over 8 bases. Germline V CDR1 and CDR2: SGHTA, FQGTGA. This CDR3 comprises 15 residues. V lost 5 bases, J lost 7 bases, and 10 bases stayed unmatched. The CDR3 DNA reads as TGTGCCAGCAGCCCCAGCACGGCTAGCGGGAATGAGCAGTTCTTC. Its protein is CASSPSTASGNEQFF.